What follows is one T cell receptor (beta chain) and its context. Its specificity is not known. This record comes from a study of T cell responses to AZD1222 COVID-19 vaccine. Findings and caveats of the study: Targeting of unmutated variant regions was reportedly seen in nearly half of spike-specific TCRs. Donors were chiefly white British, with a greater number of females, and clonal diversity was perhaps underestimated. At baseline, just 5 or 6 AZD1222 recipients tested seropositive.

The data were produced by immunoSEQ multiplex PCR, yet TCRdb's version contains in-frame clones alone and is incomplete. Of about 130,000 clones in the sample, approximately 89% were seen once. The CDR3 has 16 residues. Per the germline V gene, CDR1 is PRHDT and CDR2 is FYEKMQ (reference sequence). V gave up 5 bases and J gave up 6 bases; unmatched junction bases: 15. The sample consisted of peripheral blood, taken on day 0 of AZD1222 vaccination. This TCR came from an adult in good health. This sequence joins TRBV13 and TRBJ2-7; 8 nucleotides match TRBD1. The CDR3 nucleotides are TGTGCCAGCAGCCCCCGGGACGGCAGGGGGCATAGCGAGCAGTACTTC. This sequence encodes CASSPRDGRGHSEQYF.